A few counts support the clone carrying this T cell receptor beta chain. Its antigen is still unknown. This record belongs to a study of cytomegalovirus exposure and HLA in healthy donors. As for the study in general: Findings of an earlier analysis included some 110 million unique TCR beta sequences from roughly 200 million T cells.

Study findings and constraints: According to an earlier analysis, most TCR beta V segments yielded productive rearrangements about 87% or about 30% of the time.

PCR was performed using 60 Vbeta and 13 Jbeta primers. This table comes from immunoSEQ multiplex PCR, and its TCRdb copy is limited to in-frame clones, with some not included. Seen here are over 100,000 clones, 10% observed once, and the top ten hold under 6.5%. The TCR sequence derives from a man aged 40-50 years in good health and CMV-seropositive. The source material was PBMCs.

The CDR3 spells CASNKQGLAKNIQYF. The CDR3 DNA sequence: TGTGCCAGCAATAAACAGGGTCTAGCCAAAAACATTCAGTACTTC. V is TRBV7-2 and J is TRBJ2-4, with D perhaps TRBD1 (6 bases). Per the germline V gene, CDR1 is SGHTA and CDR2 is FQGNSA. The V end lost 7 bases, the J end lost 0 bases, and 13 bases lay between the germline ends. This CDR3 region has 15 residues.